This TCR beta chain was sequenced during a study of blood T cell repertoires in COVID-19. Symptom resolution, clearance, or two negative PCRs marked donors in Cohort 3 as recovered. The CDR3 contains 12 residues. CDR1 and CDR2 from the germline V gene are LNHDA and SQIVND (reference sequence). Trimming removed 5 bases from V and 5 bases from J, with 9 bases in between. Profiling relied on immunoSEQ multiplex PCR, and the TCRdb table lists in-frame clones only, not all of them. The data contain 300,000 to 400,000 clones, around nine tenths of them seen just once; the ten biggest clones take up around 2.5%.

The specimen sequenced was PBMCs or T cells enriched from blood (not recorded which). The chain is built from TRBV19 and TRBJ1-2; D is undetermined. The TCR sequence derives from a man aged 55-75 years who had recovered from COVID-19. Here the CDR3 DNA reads TGTGCCAGTAGTGGCCAGACTTATGGCTACACCTTC. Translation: CASSGQTYGYTF.